This T cell receptor (beta chain) comes out of a study of blood T cell repertoires in COVID-19. On the study more broadly: The United States, Italy and Spain supplied acute and convalescent COVID-19 samples. Sources were T cells, B-cell-depleted T cells, or PBMCs; the material itself was cDNA or gDNA.

Between the trimmed V and J ends, which lost 5 bases and 1 base, there was a span of 6 bases. This CDR3 has 13 residues. Germline assignment: CDR1 KGHDR and CDR2 SFDVKD. How the authors handled the data: Nucleated cell counts were estimated from reference gene primer amplification. The data were produced by immunoSEQ multiplex PCR, yet TCRdb's version contains in-frame clones alone and is incomplete. V, J and clone size are taken as reported in that table, and D and trimming were inferred from the DNA itself. There are nearly 55,000 clones in the sample; around 83% occur only once, and approximately 12% lies in the top ten.

This clonotype was obtained from a man between 65 and 85 years old with active COVID-19. The sample consisted of peripheral blood. V is TRBV24-1 and J is TRBJ2-3; D gene unclear. CDR3 bases: TGTGCCACCAGTGGCGTGGGCACAGATACGCAGTATTTT. Its translation is CATSGVGTDTQYF.